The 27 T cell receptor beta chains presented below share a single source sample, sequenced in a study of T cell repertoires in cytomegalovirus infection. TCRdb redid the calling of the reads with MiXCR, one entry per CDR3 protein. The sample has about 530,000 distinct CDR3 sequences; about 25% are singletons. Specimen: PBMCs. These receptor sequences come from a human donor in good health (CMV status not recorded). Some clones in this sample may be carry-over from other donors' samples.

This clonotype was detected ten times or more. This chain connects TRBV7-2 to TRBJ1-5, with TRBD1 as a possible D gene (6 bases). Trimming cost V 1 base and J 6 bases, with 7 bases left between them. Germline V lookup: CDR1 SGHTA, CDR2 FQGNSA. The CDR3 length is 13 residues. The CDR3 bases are TGTGCCAGCAGCTTAGTAGGGGGTCAGCCCCAGCATTTT. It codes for CASSLVGGQPQHF.

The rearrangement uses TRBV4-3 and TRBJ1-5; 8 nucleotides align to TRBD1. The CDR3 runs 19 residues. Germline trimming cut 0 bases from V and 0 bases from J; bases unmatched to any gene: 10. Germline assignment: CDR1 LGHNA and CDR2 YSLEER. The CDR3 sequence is CASSQDPLGQEISNQPQHF. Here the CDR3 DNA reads TGCGCCAGCAGCCAAGATCCGTTGGGACAGGAGATTAGCAATCAGCCCCAGCATTTT.

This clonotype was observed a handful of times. CDR3 amino acids: CAWSATTGTGEAFF. CDR3 sequence (DNA): TGTGCCTGGAGTGCCACGACAGGGACCGGTGAAGCTTTCTTT. V usage is TRBV30 and J usage is TRBJ1-1; 7 bases match TRBD1. The CDR3 consists of 14 residues. Trimming removed 1 base from V and 7 bases from J; junction bases left unmatched: 9. Per germline, CDR1 GTSNPN and CDR2 SVGIG (reference sequence).

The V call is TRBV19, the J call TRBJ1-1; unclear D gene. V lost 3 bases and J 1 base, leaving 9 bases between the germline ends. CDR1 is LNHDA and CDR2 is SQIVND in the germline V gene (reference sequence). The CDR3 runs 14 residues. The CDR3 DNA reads TGTGCCAGTAGTATTGGTGAGAAGAACACTGAAGCTTTCTTT. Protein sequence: CASSIGEKNTEAFF.

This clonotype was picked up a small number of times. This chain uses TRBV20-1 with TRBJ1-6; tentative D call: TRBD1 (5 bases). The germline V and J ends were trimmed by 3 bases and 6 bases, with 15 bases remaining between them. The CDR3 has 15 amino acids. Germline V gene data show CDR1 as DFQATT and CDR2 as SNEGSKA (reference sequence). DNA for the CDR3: TGCAGTGCTAGTCACTCGGGGGGTCTTAATTCACCCCTCCACTTT. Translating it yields CSASHSGGLNSPLHF.

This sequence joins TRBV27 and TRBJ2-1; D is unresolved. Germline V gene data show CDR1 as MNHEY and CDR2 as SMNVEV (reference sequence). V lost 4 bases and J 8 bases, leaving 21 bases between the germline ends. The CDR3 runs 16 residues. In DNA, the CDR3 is TGTGCCAGCAGTTCGTCCATCAGTGGTTTATGGGATGAGCAGTTCTTC. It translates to CASSSSISGLWDEQFF.

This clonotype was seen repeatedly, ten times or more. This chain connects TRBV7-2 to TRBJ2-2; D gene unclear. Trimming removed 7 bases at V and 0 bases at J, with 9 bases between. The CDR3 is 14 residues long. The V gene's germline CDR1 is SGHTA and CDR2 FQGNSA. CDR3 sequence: CASIRDSNTGELFF. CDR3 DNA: TGTGCCAGCATCCGCGATTCGAACACCGGGGAGCTGTTTTTT.

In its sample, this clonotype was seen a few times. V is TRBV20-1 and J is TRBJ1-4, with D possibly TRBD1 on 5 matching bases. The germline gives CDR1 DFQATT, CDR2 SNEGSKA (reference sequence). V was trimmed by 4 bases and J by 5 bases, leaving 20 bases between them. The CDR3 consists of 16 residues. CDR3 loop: CSAKYRRGELNEKLFF. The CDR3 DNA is TGCAGTGCTAAATATCGGCGGGGGGAACTCAATGAAAAACTGTTTTTT.

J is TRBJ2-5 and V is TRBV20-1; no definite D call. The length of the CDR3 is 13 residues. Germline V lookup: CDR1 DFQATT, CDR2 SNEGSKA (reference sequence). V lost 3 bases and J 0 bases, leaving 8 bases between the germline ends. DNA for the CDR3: TGCAGTGCTAGCGGGTCGTACCAAGAGACCCAGTACTTC. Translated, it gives CSASGSYQETQYF.

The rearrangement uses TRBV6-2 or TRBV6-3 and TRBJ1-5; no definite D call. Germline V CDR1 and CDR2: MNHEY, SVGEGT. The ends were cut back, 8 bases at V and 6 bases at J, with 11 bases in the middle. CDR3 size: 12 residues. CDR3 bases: TGTGCCAGCTATACGGGAGGTCAGCCCCAGCATTTT. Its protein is CASYTGGQPQHF.

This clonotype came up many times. Written as DNA, the CDR3 is TGTGCCAGCAGCTTAGTTTCTTCAGGGAGCCCTTTCTTT. Translation: CASSLVSSGSPFF. The J gene is TRBJ1-1, the V gene TRBV7-2; a possible D gene is TRBD1 (5 bases). Per germline, CDR1 SGHTA and CDR2 FQGNSA. CDR3 size: 13 residues. V lost 1 base and J lost 12, with 15 bases in between.

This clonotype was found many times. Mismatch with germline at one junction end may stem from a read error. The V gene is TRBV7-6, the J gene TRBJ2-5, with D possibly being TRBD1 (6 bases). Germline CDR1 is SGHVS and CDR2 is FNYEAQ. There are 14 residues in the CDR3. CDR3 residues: CASSLGQSQETQYF. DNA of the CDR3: TGTGCCAGCAGTTTAGGACAGTCCCAAGAGACCCAGTACTTC.

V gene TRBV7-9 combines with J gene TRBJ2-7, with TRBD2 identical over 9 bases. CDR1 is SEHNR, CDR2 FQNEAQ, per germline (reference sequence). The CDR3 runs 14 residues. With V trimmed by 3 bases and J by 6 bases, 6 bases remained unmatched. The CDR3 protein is CASSFPGLALEQYF. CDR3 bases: TGTGCCAGCAGCTTCCCGGGACTAGCTCTCGAGCAGTACTTC. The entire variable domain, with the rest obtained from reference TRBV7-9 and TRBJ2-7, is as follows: DTGVSQNPRHKITKRGQNVTFRCDPISEHNRLYWYRQTLGQGPEFLTYFQNEAQLEKSRLLSDRFSAERPKGSFSTLEIQRTEQGDSAMYLCASSFPGLALEQYFGPGTRLTVT.

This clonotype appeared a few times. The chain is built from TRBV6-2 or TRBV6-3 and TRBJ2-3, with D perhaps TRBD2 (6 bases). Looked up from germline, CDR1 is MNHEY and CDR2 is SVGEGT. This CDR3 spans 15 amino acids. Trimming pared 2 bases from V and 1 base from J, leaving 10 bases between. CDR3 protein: CASSYVAGRTDTQYF. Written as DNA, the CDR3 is TGTGCCAGCAGTTACGTTGCGGGGCGCACAGATACGCAGTATTTT.

CDR3 nucleotides: TGTGCCAGCAGCTTTAGACAGGGGTTCACAGATACGCAGTATTTT. Amino acid sequence: CASSFRQGFTDTQYF. This rearrangement joins TRBV9 to TRBJ2-3; 8 bases agree with TRBD1. Germline V gene lookup returns CDR1 SGDLS and CDR2 YYNGEE. With V trimmed by 4 bases and J by 2 bases, 6 bases remained unmatched. The CDR3 has 15 residues.

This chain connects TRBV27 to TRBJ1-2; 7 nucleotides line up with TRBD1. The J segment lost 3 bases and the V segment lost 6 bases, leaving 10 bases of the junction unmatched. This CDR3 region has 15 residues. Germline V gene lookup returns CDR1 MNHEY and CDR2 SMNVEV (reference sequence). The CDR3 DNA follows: TGTGCCAGCAGACCGCAGGGGGTAGTGGACTATGGCTACACCTTC. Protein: CASRPQGVVDYGYTF.

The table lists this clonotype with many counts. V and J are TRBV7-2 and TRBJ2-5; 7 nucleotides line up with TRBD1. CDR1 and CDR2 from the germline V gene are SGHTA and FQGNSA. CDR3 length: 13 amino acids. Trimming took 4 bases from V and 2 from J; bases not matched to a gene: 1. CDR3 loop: CASSWDRQETQYF. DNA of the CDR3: TGTGCCAGCAGCTGGGACAGACAAGAGACCCAGTACTTC.

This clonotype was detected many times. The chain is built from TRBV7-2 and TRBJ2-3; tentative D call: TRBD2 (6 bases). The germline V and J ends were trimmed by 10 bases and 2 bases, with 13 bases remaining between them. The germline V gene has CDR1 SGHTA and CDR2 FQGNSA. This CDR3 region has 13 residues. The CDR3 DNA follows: TGTGCCACAATGGGGACTTTCACAGATACGCAGTATTTT. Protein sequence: CATMGTFTDTQYF.

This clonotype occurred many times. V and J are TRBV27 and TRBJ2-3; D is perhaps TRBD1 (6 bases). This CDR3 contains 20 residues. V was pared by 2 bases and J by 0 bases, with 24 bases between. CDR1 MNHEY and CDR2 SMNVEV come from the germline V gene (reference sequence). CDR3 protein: CASSLRLQGYRLSSTDTQYF. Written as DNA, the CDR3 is TGTGCCAGCAGTTTAAGACTACAGGGATACAGACTATCTAGCACAGATACGCAGTATTTT.

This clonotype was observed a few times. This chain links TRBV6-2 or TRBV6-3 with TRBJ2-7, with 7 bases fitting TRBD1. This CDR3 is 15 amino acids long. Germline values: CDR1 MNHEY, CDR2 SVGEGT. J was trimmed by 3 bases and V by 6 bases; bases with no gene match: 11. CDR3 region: CASRPPSQGSYEQYF. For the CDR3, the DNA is TGTGCCAGCAGACCCCCCTCACAGGGGAGCTACGAGCAGTACTTC.

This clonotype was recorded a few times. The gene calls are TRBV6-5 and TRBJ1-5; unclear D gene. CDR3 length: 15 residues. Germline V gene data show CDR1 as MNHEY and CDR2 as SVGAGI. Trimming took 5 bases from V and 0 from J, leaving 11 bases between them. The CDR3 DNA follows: TGTGCCAGCAGTCTTCAGCGAAATAGCAATCAGCCCCAGCATTTT. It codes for CASSLQRNSNQPQHF.

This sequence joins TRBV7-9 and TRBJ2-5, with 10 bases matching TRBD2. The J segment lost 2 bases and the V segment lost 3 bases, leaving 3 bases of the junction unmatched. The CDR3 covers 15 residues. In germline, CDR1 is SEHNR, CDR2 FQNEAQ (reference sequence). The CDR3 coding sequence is TGTGCCAGCAGCTTGGGGACTAGCGCACAAGAGACCCAGTACTTC. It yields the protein CASSLGTSAQETQYF.

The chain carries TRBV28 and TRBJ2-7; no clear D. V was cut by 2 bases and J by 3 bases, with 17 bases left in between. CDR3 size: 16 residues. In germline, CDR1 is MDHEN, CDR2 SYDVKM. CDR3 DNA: TGTGCCAGCAGTTTAACAACTACGCAGAGTTTCTACGAGCAGTACTTC. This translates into CASSLTTTQSFYEQYF.

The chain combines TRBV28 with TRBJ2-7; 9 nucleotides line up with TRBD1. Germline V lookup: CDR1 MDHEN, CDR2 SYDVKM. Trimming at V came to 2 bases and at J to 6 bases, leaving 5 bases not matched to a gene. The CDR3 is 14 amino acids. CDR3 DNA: TGTGCCAGCAGTTTACAGGGGACAGGGACCGAGCAGTACTTC. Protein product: CASSLQGTGTEQYF.

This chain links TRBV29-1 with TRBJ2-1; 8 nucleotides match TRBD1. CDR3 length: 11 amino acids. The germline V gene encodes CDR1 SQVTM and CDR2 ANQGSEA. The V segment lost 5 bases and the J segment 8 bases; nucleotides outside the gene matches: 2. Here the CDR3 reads CSVMDRDEQFF. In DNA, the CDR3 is TGCAGCGTTATGGACAGGGATGAGCAGTTCTTC.

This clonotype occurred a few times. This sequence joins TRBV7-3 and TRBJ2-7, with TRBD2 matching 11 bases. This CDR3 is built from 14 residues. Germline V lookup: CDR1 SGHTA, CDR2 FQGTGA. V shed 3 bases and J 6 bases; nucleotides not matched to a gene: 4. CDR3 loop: CASSLGTSGAEQYF. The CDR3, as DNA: TGTGCCAGCAGCTTGGGGACTAGCGGTGCCGAGCAGTACTTC.

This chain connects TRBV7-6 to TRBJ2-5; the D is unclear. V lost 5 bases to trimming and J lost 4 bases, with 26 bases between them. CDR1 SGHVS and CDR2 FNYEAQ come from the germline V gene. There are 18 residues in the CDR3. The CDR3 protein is CASSPIAPTAARAETQYF. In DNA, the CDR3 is TGTGCCAGCAGCCCGATCGCCCCCACAGCCGCCCGGGCAGAGACCCAGTACTTC.